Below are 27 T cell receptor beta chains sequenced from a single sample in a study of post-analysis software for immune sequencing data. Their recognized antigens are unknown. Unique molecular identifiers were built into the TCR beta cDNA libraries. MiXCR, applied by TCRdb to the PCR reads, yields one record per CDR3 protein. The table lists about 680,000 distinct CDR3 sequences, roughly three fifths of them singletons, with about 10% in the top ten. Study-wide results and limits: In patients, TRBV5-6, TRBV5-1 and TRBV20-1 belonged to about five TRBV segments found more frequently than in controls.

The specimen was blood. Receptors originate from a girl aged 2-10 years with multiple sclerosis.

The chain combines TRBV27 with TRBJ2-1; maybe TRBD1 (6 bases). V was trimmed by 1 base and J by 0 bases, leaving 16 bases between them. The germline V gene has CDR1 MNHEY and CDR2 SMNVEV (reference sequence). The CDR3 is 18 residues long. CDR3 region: CASSLYGTLASSYNEQFF. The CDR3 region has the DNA TGTGCCAGCAGTTTATACGGGACACTGGCTAGCTCCTACAATGAGCAGTTCTTC.

The CDR3 DNA reads TGTGCCAGCAGTGTACCAGCGGGGGGCAGGGCACACAGTGAGCAGTTCTTC. Translating it yields CASSVPAGGRAHSEQFF. The chain uses TRBV6-1 and TRBJ2-1; the match to TRBD2 covers 9 bases. In germline, CDR1 is MNHNS, CDR2 SASEGT. Trimming at V came to 4 bases and at J to 9 bases, leaving 16 bases not matched to a gene. The length of the CDR3 is 17 residues.

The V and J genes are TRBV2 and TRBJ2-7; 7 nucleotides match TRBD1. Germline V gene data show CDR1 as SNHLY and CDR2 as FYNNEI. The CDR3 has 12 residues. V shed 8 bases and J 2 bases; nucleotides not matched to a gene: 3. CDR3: CASGRGPYEQYF. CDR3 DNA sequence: TGTGCCAGCGGAAGGGGGCCCTACGAGCAGTACTTC. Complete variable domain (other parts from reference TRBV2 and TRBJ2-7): EPEVTQTPSHQVTQMGQEVILRCVPISNHLYFYWYRQILGQKVEFLVSFYNNEISEKSEIFDDQFSVERPDGSNFTLKIRSTKLEDSAMYFCASGRGPYEQYFGPGTRLTVT.

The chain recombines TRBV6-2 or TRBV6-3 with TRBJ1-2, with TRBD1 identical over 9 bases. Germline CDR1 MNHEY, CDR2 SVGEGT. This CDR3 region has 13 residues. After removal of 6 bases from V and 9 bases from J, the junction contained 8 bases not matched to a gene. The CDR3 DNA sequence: TGTGCCAGCAGCGCGGACAGGGGAGTAAGCTACACCTTC. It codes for CASSADRGVSYTF.

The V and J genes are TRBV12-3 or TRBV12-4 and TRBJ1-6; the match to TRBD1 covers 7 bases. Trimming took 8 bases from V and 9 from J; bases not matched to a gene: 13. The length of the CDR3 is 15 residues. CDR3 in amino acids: CASSQRGRGTSPLHF. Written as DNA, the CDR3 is TGTGCCAGCTCCCAGAGAGGCAGGGGGACTTCACCCCTCCACTTT.

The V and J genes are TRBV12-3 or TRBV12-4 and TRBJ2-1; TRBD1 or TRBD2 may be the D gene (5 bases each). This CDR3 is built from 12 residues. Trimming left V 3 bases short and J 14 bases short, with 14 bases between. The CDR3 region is CASSFPGRGKFF. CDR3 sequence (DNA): TGTGCCAGCAGTTTTCCAGGGAGAGGGAAGTTCTTC.

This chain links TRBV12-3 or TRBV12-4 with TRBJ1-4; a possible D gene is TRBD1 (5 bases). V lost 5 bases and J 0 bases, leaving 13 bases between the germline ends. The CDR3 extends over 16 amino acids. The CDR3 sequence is CASSPTGGATNEKLFF. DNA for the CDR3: TGTGCCAGCAGTCCGACGGGGGGTGCAACTAATGAAAAACTGTTTTTT.

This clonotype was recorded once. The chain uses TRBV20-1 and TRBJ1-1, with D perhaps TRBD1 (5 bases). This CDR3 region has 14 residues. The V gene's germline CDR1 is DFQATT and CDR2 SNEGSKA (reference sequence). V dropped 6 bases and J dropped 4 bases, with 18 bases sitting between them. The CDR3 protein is CSAAGGSLGTEAFF. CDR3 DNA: TGCAGTGCCGCGGGGGGATCCCTGGGCACTGAAGCTTTCTTT.

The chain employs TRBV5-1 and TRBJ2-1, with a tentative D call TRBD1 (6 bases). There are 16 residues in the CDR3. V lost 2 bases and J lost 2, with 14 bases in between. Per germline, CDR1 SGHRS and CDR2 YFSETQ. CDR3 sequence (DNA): TGCGCCAGCAGCTTCTACAGGGCCCAGGCCTACAATGAGCAGTTCTTC. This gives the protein CASSFYRAQAYNEQFF.

CDR3 in amino acids: CASSGRTSGVVKTQYF. DNA for the CDR3: TGTGCCAGCAGCGGCAGGACTAGCGGGGTCGTAAAGACCCAGTACTTC. The genes are TRBV9 and TRBJ2-5, with TRBD2 matching over 12 bases. Germline V CDR1 and CDR2: SGDLS, YYNGEE. The CDR3 runs to 16 residues. Trimming cost V 3 bases and J 6 bases; bases outside gene matches: 9.

The CDR3 sequence is CASSSRQPSNYGYTF. Here the CDR3 DNA reads TGTGCCAGCAGCTCGCGACAGCCTTCCAACTATGGCTACACCTTC. The V gene is TRBV7-8, the J gene TRBJ1-2, with D possibly being TRBD1 (5 bases). The CDR3 sequence is 15 residues long. Trimming cost V 4 bases and J 2 bases, with 14 bases left between them. Germline-derived CDR1 and CDR2 are SGHVS and FQNEAQ.

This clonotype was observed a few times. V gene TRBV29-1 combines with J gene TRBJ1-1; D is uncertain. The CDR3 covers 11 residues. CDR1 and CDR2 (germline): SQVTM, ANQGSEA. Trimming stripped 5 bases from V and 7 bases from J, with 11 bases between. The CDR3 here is CSVSVGFEAFF. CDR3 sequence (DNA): TGCAGCGTTTCCGTGGGGTTTGAAGCTTTCTTT.

CDR3: CSAPTASGGAGDTQYF. The CDR3 DNA follows: TGCAGCGCCCCGACGGCTAGCGGGGGGGCCGGGGATACGCAGTATTTT. The chain employs TRBV29-1 and TRBJ2-3; 12 bases fit TRBD2. Losses at the gene ends were 7 bases for V and 6 bases for J; bases not matched to a gene: 14. This CDR3 is 16 amino acids long. From germline, CDR1 is SQVTM and CDR2 ANQGSEA.

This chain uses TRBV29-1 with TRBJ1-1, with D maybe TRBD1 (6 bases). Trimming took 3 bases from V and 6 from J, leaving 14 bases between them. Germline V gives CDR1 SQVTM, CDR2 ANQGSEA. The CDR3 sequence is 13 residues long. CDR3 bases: TGCAGCGTTGACAAGGGGGGGGAGGCTGAAGCTTTCTTT. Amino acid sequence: CSVDKGGEAEAFF.

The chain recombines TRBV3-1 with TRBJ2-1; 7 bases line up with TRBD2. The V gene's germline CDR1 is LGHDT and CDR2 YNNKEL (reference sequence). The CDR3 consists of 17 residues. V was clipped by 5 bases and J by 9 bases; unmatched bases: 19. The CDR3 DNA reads TGTGCCAGCAGCTCACCGGGACTACGGATTCGGTACGGTGAGCAGTTCTTC. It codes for CASSSPGLRIRYGEQFF.

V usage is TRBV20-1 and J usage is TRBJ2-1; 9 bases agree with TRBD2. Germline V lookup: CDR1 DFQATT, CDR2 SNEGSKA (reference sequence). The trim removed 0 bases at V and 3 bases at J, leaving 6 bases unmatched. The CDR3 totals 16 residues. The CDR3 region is CSAREGSGSYYNEQFF. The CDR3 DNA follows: TGCAGTGCTAGAGAGGGTAGCGGGAGTTACTACAATGAGCAGTTCTTC.

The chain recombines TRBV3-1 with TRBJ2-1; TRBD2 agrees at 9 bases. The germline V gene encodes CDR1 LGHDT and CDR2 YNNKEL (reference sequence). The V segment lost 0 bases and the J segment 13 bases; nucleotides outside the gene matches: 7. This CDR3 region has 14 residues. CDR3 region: CASSQDRRLAAQFF. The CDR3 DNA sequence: TGTGCCAGCAGCCAAGATAGGCGACTAGCGGCTCAGTTCTTC.

The CDR3 is CASSQVAETETQYF. As DNA, the CDR3 is TGTGCCAGCAGCCAAGTGGCAGAAACGGAGACCCAGTACTTC. This chain connects TRBV3-1 to TRBJ2-5; D not certain. V was shortened by 1 base and J by 5 bases, with 11 bases between the two germline ends. This CDR3 spans 14 amino acids. Looked up from germline, CDR1 is LGHDT and CDR2 is YNNKEL (reference sequence).

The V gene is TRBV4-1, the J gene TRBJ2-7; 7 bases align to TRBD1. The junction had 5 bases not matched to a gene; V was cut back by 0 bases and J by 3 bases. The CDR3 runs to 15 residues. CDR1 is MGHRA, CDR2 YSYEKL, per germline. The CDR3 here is CASSQEGGTDYEQYF. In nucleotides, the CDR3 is TGCGCCAGCAGCCAAGAGGGTGGGACAGACTACGAGCAGTACTTC.

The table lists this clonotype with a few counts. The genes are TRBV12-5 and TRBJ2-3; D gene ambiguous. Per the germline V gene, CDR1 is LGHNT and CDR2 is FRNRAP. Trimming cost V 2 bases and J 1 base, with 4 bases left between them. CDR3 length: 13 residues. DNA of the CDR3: TGTGCTAGTGGTTTGACCCGCACAGATACGCAGTATTTT. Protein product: CASGLTRTDTQYF.

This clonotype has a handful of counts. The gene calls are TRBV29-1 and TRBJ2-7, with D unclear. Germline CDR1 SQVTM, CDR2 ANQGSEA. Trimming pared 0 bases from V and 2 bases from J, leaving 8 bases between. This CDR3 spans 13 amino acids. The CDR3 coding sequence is TGCAGCGTTGAAGACGGGCAGACCTACGAGCAGTACTTC. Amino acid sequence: CSVEDGQTYEQYF.

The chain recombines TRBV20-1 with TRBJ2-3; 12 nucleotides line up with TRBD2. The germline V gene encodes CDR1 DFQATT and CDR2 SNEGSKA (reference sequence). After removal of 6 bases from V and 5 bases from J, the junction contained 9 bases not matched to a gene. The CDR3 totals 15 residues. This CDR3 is CSALVLAGGGDTQYF. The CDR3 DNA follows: TGCAGTGCCCTCGTTCTAGCGGGAGGGGGAGATACGCAGTATTTT.

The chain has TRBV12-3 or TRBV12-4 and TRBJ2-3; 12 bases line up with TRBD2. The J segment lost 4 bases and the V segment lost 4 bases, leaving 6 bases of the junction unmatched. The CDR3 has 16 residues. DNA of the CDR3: TGTGCCAGCAGTTGGACTAGCGGGACCGTCGCAGATACGCAGTATTTT. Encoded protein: CASSWTSGTVADTQYF.

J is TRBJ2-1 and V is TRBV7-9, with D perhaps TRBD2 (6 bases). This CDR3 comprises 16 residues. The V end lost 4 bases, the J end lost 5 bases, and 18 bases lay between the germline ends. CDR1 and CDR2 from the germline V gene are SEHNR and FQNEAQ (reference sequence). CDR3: CASSSNRAGWDNEQFF. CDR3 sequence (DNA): TGTGCCAGCAGCTCCAATCGTGCGGGATGGGACAATGAGCAGTTCTTC.

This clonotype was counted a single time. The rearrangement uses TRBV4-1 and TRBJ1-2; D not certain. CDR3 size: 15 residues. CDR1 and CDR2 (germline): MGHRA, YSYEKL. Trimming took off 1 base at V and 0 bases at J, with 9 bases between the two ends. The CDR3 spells CASSQARLSNYGYTF. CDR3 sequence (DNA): TGCGCCAGCAGCCAAGCACGGCTCTCTAACTATGGCTACACCTTC.

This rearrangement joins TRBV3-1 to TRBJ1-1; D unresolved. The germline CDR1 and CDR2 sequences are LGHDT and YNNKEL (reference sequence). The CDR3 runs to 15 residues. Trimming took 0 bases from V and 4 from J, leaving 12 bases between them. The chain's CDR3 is CASSQDLTPGTEAFF. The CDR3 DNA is TGTGCCAGCAGCCAAGATCTCACCCCGGGCACTGAAGCTTTCTTT.

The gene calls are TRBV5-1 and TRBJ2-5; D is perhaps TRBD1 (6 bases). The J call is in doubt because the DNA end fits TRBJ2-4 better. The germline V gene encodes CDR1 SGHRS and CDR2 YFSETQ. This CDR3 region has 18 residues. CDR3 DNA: TGCGCCAGCAGCTGGGGGCCCGACAGAGGGCCGGCCAAAAACATTCAGTACTTC. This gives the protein CASSWGPDRGPAKNIQYF.